Here is one TCR beta chain with its context. Its specificity is unknown. This sample stems from a study of cytomegalovirus exposure and HLA in healthy donors. Across the whole study: T cells numbering around 180 million yielded 90 million to 140 million unique TCR beta sequences in an earlier analysis.

This PCR relied on a set of 60 Vbeta primers and 13 Jbeta primers. The table came from immunoSEQ multiplex PCR; TCRdb's copy has only in-frame clones and leaves some out. The data contain some 150,000 clones, roughly four fifths of them seen just once; the ten biggest clones take up roughly 8%. Overall study findings and caveats: In a later analysis, at a false discovery rate of 0.05, 16,951 TCR beta sequences were associated with HLA alleles.

Germline V gene sequence: CDR1 LNHNV, CDR2 YYDKDF (reference sequence). V was pared by 4 bases and J by 1 base, with 5 bases of the junction left unmatched. There are 16 residues in the CDR3. The rearrangement joins TRBV15 to TRBJ2-5, with 11 nucleotides matching TRBD2. The source material was PBMCs. The clonotype was recovered from a woman aged 45 to 65 in good health and CMV-seropositive. CDR3 bases: TGTGCCACCAGCAACTTCCTAGCGGGGGGCCAAGAGACCCAGTACTTC. Protein product: CATSNFLAGGQETQYF.